Listed below are T cell receptor beta chains from one sample, sequenced in a study of CD8 T cells in ankylosing spondylitis. A single record per CDR3 protein comes from TCRdb applying MiXCR to the 5' RACE reads. The table records about 230,000 distinct CDR3 sequences, roughly 8% of them present only once. The sequencing input was blood, either unsorted or a sorted T cell fraction (not recorded which). These receptors were obtained from a female donor with ankylosing spondylitis or in good health (not recorded which). The conserved cysteine and the conserved F or W are not part of the CDR3 here. Expanded clones get a size class; other rows say once, few or many, or leave the size out.

V	size	CDR3
TRBV19	many	ASSLGGGPLH
TRBV7-9	NA	ASSPPLADTPNEQF
TRBV20-1	many	SASTGGGNTEAF
TRBV20-1	many	SARDGSSGQPQH
TRBV12-3/TRBV12-4	many	ASSPQLQETQY
TRBV7-9	NA	ASSNRDSRNEQF
TRBV5-1	many	ASSFQSDTQY
TRBV20-1	many	SALTGVGTGLSYEQY
TRBV20-1	NA	SAGFPGSSNSPLH
TRBV10-3	many	AIRGDSSYNEQF
TRBV20-1	many	SARTGGGKTQY
TRBV27	many	ASSSPGQGYDEQY
TRBV5-5	many	ASSSQRKGTGEQY
TRBV7-3	many	ASSLSVTSGSDTQY
TRBV5-1	many	ASSKAGEQF
TRBV7-6	many	ASSLSNSPLDEQY
TRBV6-5	many	ASSYWPASDREGTGELF
TRBV20-1	many	SATWGEGADTQY
TRBV4-3	many	ASSEDRIHTEAF
TRBV20-1	few	SAAWIAGGGSTQY
TRBV7-2	NA	ASSALAGGGTDTQY
TRBV4-3	many	ASSQEEGGGEKLF
TRBV12-3/TRBV12-4	many	ASSSHLGTDPYEQY
TRBV4-2	many	ASSQSISGGPLDTQY
TRBV7-2	NA	ASGQAMGQPQH
TRBV13	NA	ASSLRWRGDRSEQY
TRBV10-2	many	ASSHPSQRAHEQY
TRBV5-1	many	ASSLGDGSNQPQH
TRBV5-1	many	ASSPLGLDTQY
TRBV12-3/TRBV12-4	many	ASSYGRGFDSPLH
TRBV24-1	NA	ATSDPSMMLPYEQY
TRBV6-6	many	ASLFTTGNTIY
TRBV12-3/TRBV12-4	many	ASSFRTGNEKLF
TRBV6-1	many	ASRTGSATGELF
TRBV20-1	many	SAAGLAVNTGELF
TRBV20-1	many	SAPQSRGIYNEQF
TRBV5-1	many	ASSFGGIQETQY